The clone carrying this T cell receptor (beta chain) came up many times. Its specificity is unknown. These data belong to a study of CD8 T cells in ankylosing spondylitis. Findings of the study overall: Characteristic of ankylosing spondylitis blood, it appeared, was a TCR beta motif comprising about 8 highly homologous variants. According to the report, clones linked to the disease were significantly enriched in matched synovial fluid samples taken from ankylosing spondylitis patients.

Making use of molecular barcodes, quantitative 5'-RACE generated TCR beta libraries. Via MiXCR, TCRdb re-called the 5' RACE reads, giving one row per CDR3 protein. The sample includes roughly 130,000 distinct CDR3 sequences, 12% to 15% of them seen just once. V lost 6 bases, J lost 0 bases, and 3 bases stayed unmatched. Germline assignment: CDR1 MDHEN and CDR2 SYDVKM. This CDR3 is 14 amino acids long. The sample consisted of blood, either unsorted or a sorted T cell fraction (not recorded which). This receptor was identified in a female donor with ankylosing spondylitis or in good health (not recorded which). V and J are TRBV28 and TRBJ2-3; 7 bases match TRBD2. The CDR3 reads CASRPGGSTDTQYF. In DNA, the CDR3 is TGTGCCAGCAGGCCGGGGGGTAGCACAGATACGCAGTATTTT.